This passage covers 19 T cell receptor beta chains from one sample sequenced in a study of regulatory T cells in long-lasting Graves disease. Library construction for TCR beta used iRepertoire HTBI primers and Arm-PCR of CDR3 regions. In TCRdb, the multiplex PCR reads were re-called with MiXCR into one record per CDR3 protein. The sample includes hundreds of thousands of distinct CDR3 sequences, approximately 15% of them seen just once. As for time point: newly diagnosed GD, antithyroid drugs for less than 3 months. Generation of the TCR library employed RNA extracted from PBMCs. This same sample was also part of a study on T cells in Graves' hyperthyroidism and ophthalmopathy.

Sequencing was performed on peripheral blood mononuclear cells (PBMCs), taken at new diagnosis, from a patient treated with antithyroid drugs. The receptors stem from a woman under 40 with Graves disease.

This clonotype was detected only a few times. The chain has TRBV7-9 and TRBJ2-3, with 11 bases lining up with TRBD1. Losses at the gene ends were 6 bases for V and 6 bases for J; bases not matched to a gene: 8. The germline gives CDR1 SEHNR, CDR2 FQNEAQ (reference sequence). The CDR3 loop spans 15 amino acids. CDR3 DNA: TGTGCCAGCAGTTTGGACAGGGGGCAGGTGGATACGCAGTATTTT. Amino acid sequence: CASSLDRGQVDTQYF.

The chain's CDR3 is CAWRGTQGDRSYEQYF. Written as DNA, the CDR3 is TGTGCCTGGAGGGGTACACAGGGCGATCGCTCCTACGAGCAGTACTTC. The chain employs TRBV30 and TRBJ2-7, with D perhaps matching TRBD1 (6 bases). The CDR3 sequence is 16 residues long. V lost 3 bases to trimming and J lost 0 bases, with 18 bases between them. Germline-derived CDR1 and CDR2 are GTSNPN and SVGIG (reference sequence).

The V and J genes are TRBV5-6 and TRBJ2-1, with 8 bases aligning to TRBD1. Trimming at V came to 1 base and at J to 7 bases, leaving 7 bases not matched to a gene. This CDR3 comprises 15 residues. Germline CDR1 reads SGHDT; CDR2 reads YYEEEE. CDR3 coding DNA: TGTGCCAGCAGCTTGCCTGACAGGGGAGGTAATGAGCAGTTCTTC. Translating gives CASSLPDRGGNEQFF.

V is TRBV3-1 and J is TRBJ2-3; TRBD2 matches 9 bases. Trimming removed 4 bases from V and 0 bases from J; junction bases left unmatched: 11. This CDR3 comprises 18 residues. Germline CDR1 reads LGHDT; CDR2 reads YNNKEL (reference sequence). CDR3 in DNA: TGTGCCAGCAGCCGGTTGGGGACTAGCACCCGTAGCACAGATACGCAGTATTTT. Encoded protein: CASSRLGTSTRSTDTQYF.

This clonotype was detected many times. The V and J genes are TRBV6-2 or TRBV6-3 and TRBJ1-1; perhaps TRBD1 as D (5 bases). V was clipped by 5 bases and J by 4 bases, with 14 bases between them. Germline loops: CDR1 MNHEY, CDR2 SVGEGT. This CDR3 has 14 residues. Written as DNA, the CDR3 is TGTGCCAGCAGTGGCGACAGTGTCCCCACTGAAGCTTTCTTT. Translating gives CASSGDSVPTEAFF.

This clonotype was found many times. The V call is TRBV20-1, the J call TRBJ1-5, with D possibly being TRBD1 (5 bases). The CDR3 is 15 residues long. Looked up from germline, CDR1 is DFQATT and CDR2 is SNEGSKA (reference sequence). Trimming pared 7 bases from V and 0 bases from J, leaving 16 bases between. The CDR3 DNA reads as TGCAGTGTACAGGCAGGGCCGAGTAGCAATCAGCCCCAGCATTTT. Translated: CSVQAGPSSNQPQHF.

This clonotype has ten or more counts. The V and J genes are TRBV6-1 and TRBJ1-5; no clear D gene. Germline V CDR1 and CDR2: MNHNS, SASEGT. V lost 6 bases and J lost 2, with 8 bases in between. The CDR3 has 13 residues. The CDR3 DNA reads TGTGCCAGCAGAGTTACAGGCAATCAGCCCCAGCATTTT. Protein: CASRVTGNQPQHF.

V gene TRBV20-1 combines with J gene TRBJ2-5; TRBD1 aligns across 7 bases. CDR1 DFQATT and CDR2 SNEGSKA come from the germline V gene (reference sequence). This CDR3 spans 13 amino acids. The ends lost 2 bases at V and 6 bases at J; junction bases unmatched: 6. The DNA for the CDR3 is TGCAGTGCTAGACACAGGGGCCCGAAGACCCAGTACTTC. Translated, it gives CSARHRGPKTQYF.

This clonotype has a handful of counts. The J gene is TRBJ1-1, the V gene TRBV30, with a weak D call TRBD1 (6 bases). The germline V gene has CDR1 GTSNPN and CDR2 SVGIG (reference sequence). This CDR3 is 12 amino acids long. The V end was cut by 0 bases, the J end by 8 bases, with 10 bases between. The CDR3 DNA follows: TGTGCCTGGAGTGTAAGGGGGTCAGAAGCTTTCTTT. This codes for CAWSVRGSEAFF.

Many counts were recorded for this clonotype. The rearrangement joins TRBV12-3 or TRBV12-4 to TRBJ2-2; D might be TRBD1 (6 bases). This CDR3 region has 12 residues. V dropped 7 bases and J dropped 5 bases, with 8 bases sitting between them. The CDR3 DNA follows: TGTGCCAGCAAGCAGGGGACCGGGGAGCTGTTTTTT. Residues: CASKQGTGELFF.

The chain carries TRBV20-1 and TRBJ1-6; D not certain. V shed 5 bases and J shed 5 bases, with 16 bases lying between them. The CDR3 is 15 amino acids. Germline V gene data show CDR1 as DFQATT and CDR2 as SNEGSKA (reference sequence). The CDR3 bases are TGCAGTGCTCCGCCGACACGGGGAGATAATTCACCCCTCCACTTT. It yields the protein CSAPPTRGDNSPLHF.

The chain has TRBV27 and TRBJ2-1; D unclear. The CDR3 extends over 15 amino acids. Germline lookup yields CDR1 MNHEY and CDR2 SMNVEV (reference sequence). With 6 bases removed from V and 5 bases from J, the gap between germline ends came to 17 bases. The CDR3 is CASSSPSRQHNEQFF. CDR3 DNA sequence: TGTGCCAGCAGCTCACCGTCGAGGCAGCACAATGAGCAGTTCTTC.

The table lists this clonotype with many counts. V and J are TRBV7-2 and TRBJ2-1; D is undetermined. The CDR3 runs to 12 residues. V was pared by 3 bases and J by 6 bases, with 6 bases between. Germline assignment: CDR1 SGHTA and CDR2 FQGNSA. The CDR3, as DNA: TGTGCCAGCAGCTTTTTATCCAATGAGCAGTTCTTC. Translating it yields CASSFLSNEQFF.

This clonotype occurred many times. The chain carries TRBV6-5 and TRBJ1-1; perhaps TRBD1 as D (5 bases). The V gene lost 3 bases and the J gene lost 5 bases, with 31 bases spanning the gap. Germline V CDR1 and CDR2: MNHEY, SVGAGI. The CDR3 contains 20 residues. CDR3 DNA sequence: TGTGCCAGCAGTTATCCGCTTCATTCTCGGGACGGCCGAGAAGGGACTGAAGCTTTCTTT. Its protein is CASSYPLHSRDGREGTEAFF.

This clonotype has only a few counts. V gene TRBV2 combines with J gene TRBJ2-3; 7 positions match TRBD2. The V gene's germline CDR1 is SNHLY and CDR2 FYNNEI. V lost 5 bases to trimming and J lost 6 bases; unmatched junction nucleotides: 8. This CDR3 comprises 14 residues. The DNA of the CDR3 is TGTGCCAGCAGTCCGCTAGCGGTGGGGGATACGCAGTATTTT. Residues: CASSPLAVGDTQYF.

In its sample, this clonotype was seen once. The CDR3 is CASSGSGTANQPQHF. The CDR3 nucleotides are TGTGCCAGCAGCGGATCCGGGACAGCTAATCAGCCCCAGCATTTT. The genes are TRBV9 and TRBJ1-5; 7 positions match TRBD1. Unmatched junction bases numbered 7, after V lost 3 bases and J lost 4 bases. CDR1 is SGDLS and CDR2 is YYNGEE in the germline V gene. This CDR3 spans 15 amino acids.

The chain is built from TRBV18 and TRBJ2-3, with unresolved D. CDR1 and CDR2 from the germline V gene are KGHSH and LQKENI. The V gene lost 3 bases and the J gene lost 0 bases, with 19 bases spanning the gap. The CDR3 covers 18 residues. CDR3 protein: CASSPASSTSTSTDTQYF. CDR3 sequence (DNA): TGTGCCAGCTCACCCGCCTCATCGACGAGTACTAGCACAGATACGCAGTATTTT.

This chain connects TRBV18 to TRBJ1-1; D unresolved. The CDR3 is made up of 14 amino acids. Germline CDR1 and CDR2: KGHSH and LQKENI. Deletions cut 4 bases from V and 5 bases from J, with 14 bases between. The CDR3 here is CASSLGPPTTEAFF. CDR3 nucleotides: TGTGCCAGCTCACTAGGTCCTCCCACGACTGAAGCTTTCTTT.

Ten or more counts support this clonotype. The chain links TRBV28 to TRBJ1-2; the D gene is possibly TRBD1 (5 bases). Germline loops: CDR1 MDHEN, CDR2 SYDVKM. V dropped 7 bases and J dropped 0 bases, with 6 bases sitting between them. This CDR3 is built from 12 residues. CDR3: CASTTANYGYTF. The CDR3, as DNA: TGTGCCAGCACGACAGCTAACTATGGCTACACCTTC.